The 15 T cell receptor beta chains below come from one sample, sequenced in a study of blood T cell repertoires in COVID-19. Libraries were prepared by immunoSEQ multiplex PCR; TCRdb keeps only in-frame clonotypes and omits some of them. The sample includes some 380,000 clones, around 90% seen only once; the top ten take approximately 2.1%. The sample comprised PBMCs or T cells enriched from blood (not recorded which). These receptors all stem from a woman in her thirties or forties with acute COVID-19.

This chain uses TRBV25-1 with TRBJ2-7; TRBD1 might be the D (6 bases). Trimming took 5 bases from V and 3 from J, leaving 26 bases between them. Germline V gives CDR1 MGHDK, CDR2 SYGVNS. The CDR3 spans 18 residues. CDR3 in amino acids: CASSSVGHHENLVYEQYF. DNA for the CDR3: TGTGCCAGCAGTTCTGTGGGACACCACGAAAACCTTGTCTACGAGCAGTACTTC.

This rearrangement joins TRBV29-1 to TRBJ1-4, with D possibly being TRBD1 (5 bases). V was cut by 4 bases and J by 3 bases, with 6 bases left in between. CDR3 size: 12 residues. Germline V gene data show CDR1 as SQVTM and CDR2 as ANQGSEA. CDR3: CSVATANEKLFF. The CDR3 coding sequence is TGCAGCGTTGCGACAGCTAATGAAAAACTGTTTTTT.

The chain is built from TRBV9 and TRBJ2-2; D may be TRBD1 (5 bases). Germline CDR1 is SGDLS and CDR2 is YYNGEE. This CDR3 region has 17 residues. V lost 0 bases, J lost 4 bases, and 16 bases lay in between. CDR3 nucleotides: TGTGCCAGCAGCGTAGGTCCGAGTTCCCAGGGCACCGGGGAGCTGTTTTTT. This codes for CASSVGPSSQGTGELFF.

The V and J genes are TRBV5-1 and TRBJ2-7; TRBD2 might be the D (7 bases). This CDR3 has 11 residues. CDR1 and CDR2 (germline): SGHRS, YFSETQ. The CDR3 sequence: CASGGAHEQYF. The DNA of the CDR3 is TGCGCTAGTGGGGGGGCCCACGAGCAGTACTTC.

The chain uses TRBV29-1 and TRBJ1-1; no reliable D call. Germline lookup yields CDR1 SQVTM and CDR2 ANQGSEA. The CDR3 is 13 residues long. V was shortened by 7 bases and J by 4 bases, with 16 bases between the two germline ends. CDR3 coding DNA: TGCAGCGCTTCTCCGCCTCCAGTCACTGAAGCTTTCTTT. It codes for CSASPPPVTEAFF.

The chain joins TRBV15 to TRBJ1-5, with D possibly TRBD1 on 6 matching bases. The germline gives CDR1 LNHNV, CDR2 YYDKDF (reference sequence). V lost 6 bases and J 6 bases, leaving 15 bases between the germline ends. The CDR3 spans 14 residues. CDR3 region: CATSRPGAGQPQHF. CDR3 sequence (DNA): TGTGCCACCAGTCGACCAGGGGCCGGTCAGCCCCAGCATTTT.

This clone was seen a handful of times. This chain links TRBV11-3 with TRBJ2-1; D remains ambiguous. This CDR3 spans 15 amino acids. V lost 1 base and J lost 6, with 13 bases in between. CDR1 and CDR2 (germline): SGHNT, YENEEA. The CDR3 region is CASSLAQTQSNEQFF. CDR3 bases: TGTGCCAGCAGCTTAGCACAGACCCAATCCAATGAGCAGTTCTTC.

This clone has a count of ten or more. The sample carries other DNA sequences with the same CDR3. The V gene is TRBV11-2, the J gene TRBJ1-1, with 7 bases lining up with TRBD1. CDR1 is SGHAT, CDR2 FQNNGV, per germline. This CDR3 is 11 amino acids long. V lost 3 bases, J lost 9 bases, and 1 base stayed unmatched. DNA for the CDR3: TGTGCCAGCAGCTTGGGACAGAAAGCTTTCTTT. This encodes CASSLGQKAFF.

This clone has only a few counts. The J gene is TRBJ1-6, the V gene TRBV11-2; no definite D call. Germline V gives CDR1 SGHAT, CDR2 FQNNGV. CDR3 length: 14 residues. Between the trimmed V and J ends, which lost 5 bases and 10 bases, there was a span of 15 bases. The DNA of the CDR3 is TGTGCCAGCAGCCCGGCGGTGACGGCCTCACCCCTCCACTTT. This sequence encodes CASSPAVTASPLHF.

This rearrangement joins TRBV18 to TRBJ1-1, with TRBD1 as a possible D gene (6 bases). CDR1 and CDR2 (germline): KGHSH, LQKENI. This CDR3 is built from 16 residues. V dropped 3 bases and J dropped 1 base, with 15 bases sitting between them. The CDR3 protein is CASSPGRGSWNTEAFF. The CDR3, as DNA: TGTGCCAGCTCACCCGGAAGGGGGTCCTGGAACACTGAAGCTTTCTTT.

The J gene is TRBJ1-4, the V gene TRBV6-5, with a weak D call TRBD1 (6 bases). This CDR3 comprises 16 residues. V gave up 2 bases and J gave up 0 bases, with 10 bases separating them. Germline V gene sequence: CDR1 MNHEY, CDR2 SVGAGI. The CDR3 DNA reads as TGTGCCAGCAGTTACGGCGGGGGCTCAACTAATGAAAAACTGTTTTTT. Its protein product is CASSYGGGSTNEKLFF.

Concerning this clone: The sample contains more than one DNA sequence encoding this CDR3. The genes are TRBV19 and TRBJ2-5, with 9 nucleotides matching TRBD1. Germline loops: CDR1 LNHDA, CDR2 SQIVND (reference sequence). The CDR3 length is 13 residues. V trimming: 5 bases; J trimming: 3 bases; junction bases outside the gene matches: 1. CDR3 amino acids: CASSRDREETQYF. The CDR3 coding sequence is TGTGCCAGTAGTCGGGACAGGGAAGAGACCCAGTACTTC.

This clone was observed once. The genes are TRBV6-5 and TRBJ2-7; a weak D match, TRBD2 (7 bases). Trimming pared 7 bases from V and 4 bases from J, leaving 17 bases between. Germline values: CDR1 MNHEY, CDR2 SVGAGI. The CDR3 consists of 14 residues. The CDR3: CASKEGGTGYEQYF. CDR3 bases: TGTGCCAGCAAAGAGGGGGGGACGGGTTACGAGCAGTACTTC.

This clone is a singleton in its sample. The chain is built from TRBV9 and TRBJ2-1; 7 bases are a match to TRBD2. With 0 bases clipped from V and 0 bases from J, the junction kept 9 bases outside the gene matches. This CDR3 comprises 18 residues. Germline V gene lookup returns CDR1 SGDLS and CDR2 YYNGEE. CDR3 amino acids: CASSVALGIAGSYNEQFF. CDR3 coding DNA: TGTGCCAGCAGCGTAGCTTTGGGAATAGCGGGCTCCTACAATGAGCAGTTCTTC.

This clone was seen a single time. The V and J genes are TRBV29-1 and TRBJ1-4; a possible D gene is TRBD1 (6 bases). From germline, CDR1 is SQVTM and CDR2 ANQGSEA. The V end was cut by 6 bases, the J end by 6 bases, with 17 bases between. The CDR3 sequence is 14 residues long. The CDR3 reads CSVATGTPYEKLFF. CDR3 bases: TGCAGCGTAGCTACCGGGACACCATATGAAAAACTGTTTTTT.